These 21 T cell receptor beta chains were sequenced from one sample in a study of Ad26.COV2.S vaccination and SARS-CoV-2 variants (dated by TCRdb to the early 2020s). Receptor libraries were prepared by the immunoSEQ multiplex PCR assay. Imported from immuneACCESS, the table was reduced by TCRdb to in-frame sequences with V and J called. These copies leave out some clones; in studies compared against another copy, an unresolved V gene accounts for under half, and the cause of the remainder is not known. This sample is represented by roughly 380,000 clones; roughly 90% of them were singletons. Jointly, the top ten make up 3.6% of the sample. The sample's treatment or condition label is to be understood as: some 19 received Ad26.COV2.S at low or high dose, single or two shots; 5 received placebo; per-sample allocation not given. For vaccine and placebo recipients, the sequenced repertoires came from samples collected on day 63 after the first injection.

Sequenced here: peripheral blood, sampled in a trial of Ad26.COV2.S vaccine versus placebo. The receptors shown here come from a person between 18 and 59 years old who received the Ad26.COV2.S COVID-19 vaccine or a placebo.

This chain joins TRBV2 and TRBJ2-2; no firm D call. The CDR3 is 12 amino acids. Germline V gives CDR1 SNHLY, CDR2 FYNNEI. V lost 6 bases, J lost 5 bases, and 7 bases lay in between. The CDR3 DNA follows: TGTGCCAGCAGCGGTGGGACCGGGGAGCTGTTTTTT. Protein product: CASSGGTGELFF.

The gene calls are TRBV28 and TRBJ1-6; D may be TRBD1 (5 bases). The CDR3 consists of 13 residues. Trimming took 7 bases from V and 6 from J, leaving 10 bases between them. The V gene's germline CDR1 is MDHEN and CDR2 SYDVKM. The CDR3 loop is CASIGARNSPLHF. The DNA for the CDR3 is TGTGCCAGCATAGGGGCGCGTAATTCACCCCTCCACTTT.

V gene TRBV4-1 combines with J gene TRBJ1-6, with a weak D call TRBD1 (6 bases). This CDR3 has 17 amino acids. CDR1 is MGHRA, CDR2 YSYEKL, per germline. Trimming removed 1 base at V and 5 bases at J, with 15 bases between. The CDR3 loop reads CASSQAPFGGDNSPLHF. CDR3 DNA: TGCGCCAGCAGCCAAGCACCTTTTGGGGGCGATAATTCACCCCTCCACTTT.

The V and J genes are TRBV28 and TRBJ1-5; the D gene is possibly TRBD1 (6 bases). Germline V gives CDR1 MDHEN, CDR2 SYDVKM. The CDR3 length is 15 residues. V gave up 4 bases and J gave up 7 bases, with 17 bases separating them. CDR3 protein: CASSSTQGSGQPQHF. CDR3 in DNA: TGTGCCAGCAGTTCGACCCAGGGGTCAGGGCAGCCCCAGCATTTT.

CDR3 sequence reads: CATSDLGGDHEQFF. In DNA, the CDR3 is TGTGCCACCAGTGATTTGGGAGGGGACCATGAGCAGTTCTTC. The rearrangement uses TRBV24-1 and TRBJ2-1; TRBD2 is a possible D gene (6 bases). Germline CDR1 and CDR2: KGHDR and SFDVKD. The CDR3 sequence is 14 residues long. Trimming stripped 0 bases from V and 8 bases from J, with 10 bases between.

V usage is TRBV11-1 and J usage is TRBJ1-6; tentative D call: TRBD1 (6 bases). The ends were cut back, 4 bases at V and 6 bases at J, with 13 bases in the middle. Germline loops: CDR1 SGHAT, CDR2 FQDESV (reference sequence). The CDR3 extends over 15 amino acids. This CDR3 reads CASSWTPGVNSPLHF. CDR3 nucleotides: TGTGCCAGCAGCTGGACGCCAGGGGTTAATTCACCCCTCCACTTT.

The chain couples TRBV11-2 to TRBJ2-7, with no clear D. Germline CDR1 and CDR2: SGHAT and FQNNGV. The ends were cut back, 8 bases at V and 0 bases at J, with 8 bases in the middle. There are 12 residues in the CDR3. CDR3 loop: CASGRSSYEQYF. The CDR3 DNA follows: TGTGCCAGCGGCCGCAGCTCCTACGAGCAGTACTTC.

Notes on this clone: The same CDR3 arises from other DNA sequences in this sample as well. CDR3 DNA sequence: TGTGCCAGCAGCCCGGGGGGAACCTACGAGCAGTACTTC. Translated, it gives CASSPGGTYEQYF. The chain recombines TRBV7-9 with TRBJ2-7, with 7 bases fitting TRBD2. This CDR3 has 13 residues. The germline CDR1 and CDR2 sequences are SEHNR and FQNEAQ (reference sequence). V lost 5 bases to trimming and J lost 2 bases; unmatched junction nucleotides: 3.

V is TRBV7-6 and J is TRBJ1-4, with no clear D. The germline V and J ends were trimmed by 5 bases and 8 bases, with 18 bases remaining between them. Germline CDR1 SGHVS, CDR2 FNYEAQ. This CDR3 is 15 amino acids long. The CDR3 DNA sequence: TGTGCCAGCAGCCCCAAGGAGGGAGGTGGGGAAAAACTGTTTTTT. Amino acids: CASSPKEGGGEKLFF.

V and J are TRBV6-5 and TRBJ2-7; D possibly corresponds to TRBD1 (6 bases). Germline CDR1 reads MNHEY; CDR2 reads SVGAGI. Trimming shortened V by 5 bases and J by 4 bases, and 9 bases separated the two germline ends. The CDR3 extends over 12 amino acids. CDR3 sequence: CASSPQGYEQYF. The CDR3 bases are TGTGCCAGCAGTCCACAGGGTTACGAGCAGTACTTC.

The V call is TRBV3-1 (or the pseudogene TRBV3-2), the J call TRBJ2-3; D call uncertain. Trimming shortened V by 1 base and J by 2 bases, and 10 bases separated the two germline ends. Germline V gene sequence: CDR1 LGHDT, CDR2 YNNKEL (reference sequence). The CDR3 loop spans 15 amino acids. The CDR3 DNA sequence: TGTGCCAGCAGCCAAGTCAGACCCCCCACAGATACGCAGTATTTT. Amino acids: CASSQVRPPTDTQYF.

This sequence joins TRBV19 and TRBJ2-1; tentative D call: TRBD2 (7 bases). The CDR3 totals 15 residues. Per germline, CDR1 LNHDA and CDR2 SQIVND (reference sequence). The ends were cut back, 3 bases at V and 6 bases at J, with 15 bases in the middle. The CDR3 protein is CASSIGTRGLNEQFF. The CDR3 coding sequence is TGTGCCAGTAGTATCGGGACGCGGGGGCTCAATGAGCAGTTCTTC.

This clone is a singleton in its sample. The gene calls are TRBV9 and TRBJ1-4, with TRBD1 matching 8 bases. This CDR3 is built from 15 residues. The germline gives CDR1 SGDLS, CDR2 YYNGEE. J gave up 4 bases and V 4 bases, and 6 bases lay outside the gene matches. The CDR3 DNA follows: TGTGCCAGCAGCCGGACAGGGCTTGGTAATGAAAAACTGTTTTTT. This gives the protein CASSRTGLGNEKLFF. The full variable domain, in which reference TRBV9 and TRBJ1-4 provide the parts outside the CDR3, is DSGVTQTPKHLITATGQRVTLRCSPRSGDLSVYWYQQSLDQGLQFLIQYYNGEERAKGNILERFSAQQFPDLHSELNLSSLELGDSALYFCASSRTGLGNEKLFFGSGTQLSVL.

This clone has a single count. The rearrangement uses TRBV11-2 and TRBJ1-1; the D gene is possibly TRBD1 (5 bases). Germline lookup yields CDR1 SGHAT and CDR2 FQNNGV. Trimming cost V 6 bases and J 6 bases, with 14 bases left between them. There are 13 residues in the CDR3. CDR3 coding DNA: TGTGCCAGCAGGCTCATCAGGGTCTCTGAAGCTTTCTTT. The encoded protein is CASRLIRVSEAFF.

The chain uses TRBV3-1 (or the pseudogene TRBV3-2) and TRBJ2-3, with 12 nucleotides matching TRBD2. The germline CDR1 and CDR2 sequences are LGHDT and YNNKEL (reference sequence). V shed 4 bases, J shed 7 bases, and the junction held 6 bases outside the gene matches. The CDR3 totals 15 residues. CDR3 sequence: CASSRTSGAPYTQYF. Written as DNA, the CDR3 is TGTGCCAGCAGCCGGACTAGCGGGGCACCCTATACGCAGTATTTT.

CDR3 sequence (DNA): TGTGCCAGCAGCCGCGGCGTTAAACACTACGAGCAGTACTTC. Translated: CASSRGVKHYEQYF. The chain recombines TRBV5-6 with TRBJ2-7, with D uncertain. Germline V lookup: CDR1 SGHDT, CDR2 YYEEEE. V was cut by 4 bases and J by 3 bases, with 14 bases left in between. CDR3 size: 14 residues.

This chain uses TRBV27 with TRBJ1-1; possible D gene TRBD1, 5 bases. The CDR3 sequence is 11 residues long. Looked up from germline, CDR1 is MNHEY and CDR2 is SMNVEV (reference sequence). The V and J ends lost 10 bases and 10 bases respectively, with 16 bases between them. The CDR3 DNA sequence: TGTGCCACGCACGTGGGGCCCCGAGCTTTCTTT. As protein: CATHVGPRAFF.

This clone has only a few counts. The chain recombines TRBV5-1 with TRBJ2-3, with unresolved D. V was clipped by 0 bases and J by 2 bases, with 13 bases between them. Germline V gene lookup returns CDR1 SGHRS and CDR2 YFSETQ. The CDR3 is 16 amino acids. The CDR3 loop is CASSLVRSGFTDTQYF. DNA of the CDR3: TGCGCCAGCAGCTTGGTTCGGTCCGGATTCACAGATACGCAGTATTTT.

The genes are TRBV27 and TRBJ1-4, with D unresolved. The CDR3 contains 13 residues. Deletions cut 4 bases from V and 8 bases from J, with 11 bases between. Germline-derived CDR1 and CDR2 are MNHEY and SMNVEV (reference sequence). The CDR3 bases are TGTGCCAGCAGTTGGGCGGCGGGGGAAAAACTGTTTTTT. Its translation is CASSWAAGEKLFF.

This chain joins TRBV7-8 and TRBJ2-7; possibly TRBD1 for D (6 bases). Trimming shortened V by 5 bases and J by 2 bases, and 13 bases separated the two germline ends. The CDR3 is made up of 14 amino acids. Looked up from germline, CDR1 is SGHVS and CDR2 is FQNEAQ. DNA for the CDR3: TGTGCCAGCAGCCCACAGGGTAATGCCTACGAGCAGTACTTC. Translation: CASSPQGNAYEQYF.

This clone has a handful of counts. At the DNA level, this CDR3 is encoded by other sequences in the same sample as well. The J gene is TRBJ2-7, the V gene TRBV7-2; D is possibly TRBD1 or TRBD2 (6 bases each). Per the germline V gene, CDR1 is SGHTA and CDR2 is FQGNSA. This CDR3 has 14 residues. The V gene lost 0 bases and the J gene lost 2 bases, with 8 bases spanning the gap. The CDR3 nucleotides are TGTGCCAGCAGCTTAGCGGGGGGCCCCTACGAGCAGTACTTC. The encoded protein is CASSLAGGPYEQYF.